The source of this T cell receptor beta chain is a study of CD8+ T cells in alopecia areata. At the level of the study: Tofacitinib therapy took 6 to 18 months; 6 months off drug came after.

Treatment meaning: oral pan-JAK inhibitor, 5-10 mg twice daily. Once RNA had been extracted, it was reverse transcribed into cDNA to act as the sequencing template. The assay was immunoSEQ multiplex PCR, and TCRdb's table has in-frame clones only and misses some. Of 250,000 to 300,000 clones in the sample, roughly 60% were seen once. The source is a human donor with alopecia areata. The material sequenced was CD4+ T cells sorted from blood, taken at week 24, from a patient treated with tofacitinib.

CDR3 amino acids: CASSQLGAAGGSRDYGYTF. The CDR3 DNA reads TGCGCCAGCAGTCAACTTGGGGCGGCAGGGGGCTCGAGGGACTATGGCTACACCTTC. The chain carries TRBV23-1 and TRBJ1-2; 8 positions agree with TRBD1. TRBV23-1 qualifies as an ORF whose function is uncertain. Trimming cost V 2 bases and J 3 bases; bases outside gene matches: 17. CDR3 size: 19 residues.